The 32 T cell receptor beta chains listed next were all sequenced from one sample in a study of cytomegalovirus exposure and HLA in healthy donors. Use of 60 Vbeta and 13 Jbeta primers characterized the PCR. The protocol was immunoSEQ multiplex PCR, while the TCRdb copy is restricted to in-frame clones and leaves out a portion. This sample carries about 120,000 clones, approximately 80% of them seen once, and the ten largest clones take around 4.4%. Material: PBMCs. Every receptor here comes from a man younger than 40 in good health and CMV-seropositive.

This clone appeared once. This chain joins TRBV28 and TRBJ2-1, with D tentatively TRBD2 (6 bases). CDR3 length: 15 amino acids. Trimming took 5 bases from V and 8 from J, leaving 19 bases between them. Germline CDR1 reads MDHEN; CDR2 reads SYDVKM. The chain's CDR3 is CASSPHRLDLYEQFF. The DNA of the CDR3 is TGTGCCAGCAGTCCCCACCGACTAGATTTGTATGAGCAGTTCTTC. The entire variable domain, with the rest obtained from reference TRBV28 and TRBJ2-1, is as follows: DVKVTQSSRYLVKRTGEKVFLECVQDMDHENMFWYRQDPGLGLRLIYFSYDVKMKEKGDIPEGYSVSREKKERFSLILESASTNQTSMYLCASSPHRLDLYEQFFGPGTRLTVL.

The chain joins TRBV4-3 to TRBJ1-2; TRBD1 aligns across 7 bases. CDR3 size: 16 residues. The ends lost 1 base at V and 4 bases at J; junction bases unmatched: 9. Germline V CDR1 and CDR2: LGHNA, YSLEER. The CDR3 sequence is CASSQVTGRSGYGYTF. The CDR3 DNA sequence: TGCGCCAGCAGCCAAGTGACAGGGCGCAGTGGCTATGGCTACACCTTC.

The V call is TRBV28, the J call TRBJ1-2, with TRBD1 matching 7 bases. V shed 6 bases, J shed 6 bases, and the junction held 13 bases outside the gene matches. The CDR3 is 15 residues long. Germline V gene sequence: CDR1 MDHEN, CDR2 SYDVKM. The CDR3 DNA reads as TGTGCCAGCAGCCGCCCCTTTAGACAGGGAGATGGCTACACCTTC. This codes for CASSRPFRQGDGYTF.

A note on this clone: Sequence at one end of the junction differs from germline and may be a read error. The chain is built from TRBV7-7 and TRBJ2-3, with TRBD2 identical over 12 bases. Germline V lookup: CDR1 SSHAT, CDR2 FNYEAQ (reference sequence). The CDR3 spans 16 residues. CDR3: CASSPRLAGGTDTQYF. The CDR3 bases are TGTGCTAGCAGCCCAAGACTAGCGGGAGGCACAGATACGCAGTATTTT.

This sequence joins TRBV10-3 and TRBJ2-7, with a weak D call TRBD1 (6 bases). This CDR3 is 12 amino acids long. Germline CDR1 is ENHRY and CDR2 is SYGVKD. V shed 8 bases and J shed 2 bases, with 10 bases lying between them. The CDR3, as DNA: TGTGCCATCTCGTCAGGGGCCTACGAGCAGTACTTC. As protein: CAISSGAYEQYF.

V gene TRBV5-6 combines with J gene TRBJ2-5, with 10 nucleotides matching TRBD2. The CDR3 totals 16 residues. Looked up from germline, CDR1 is SGHDT and CDR2 is YYEEEE. J lost 0 bases, V lost 5 bases, and 7 bases had no gene match. The CDR3 sequence: CASRLGLAVNQETQYF. CDR3 nucleotide sequence: TGTGCCAGCAGACTCGGACTAGCGGTTAACCAAGAGACCCAGTACTTC.

This chain joins TRBV14 and TRBJ2-7, with 9 bases identical to TRBD1. The ends lost 6 bases at V and 6 bases at J; junction bases unmatched: 12. Germline CDR1 and CDR2: SGHDN and FVKESK. CDR3 length equals 15 residues. The CDR3 loop reads CASSPGTGSSSEQYF. In DNA, the CDR3 is TGTGCCAGCAGTCCCGGGACAGGGTCGTCGAGCGAGCAGTACTTC.

The rearrangement joins TRBV27 to TRBJ1-5, with TRBD1 identical over 7 bases. This CDR3 spans 14 amino acids. With 6 bases clipped from V and 5 bases from J, the junction kept 7 bases outside the gene matches. CDR1 and CDR2 from the germline V gene are MNHEY and SMNVEV (reference sequence). The CDR3 DNA reads TGTGCCAGCAGCGACAGGGCTGGAGATCAGCCCCAGCATTTT. It is translated as CASSDRAGDQPQHF.

Of note for this clone: Other DNA variants within this sample encode the same CDR3. This chain links TRBV4-2 with TRBJ2-1; tentative D call: TRBD1 (8 bases). Germline lookup yields CDR1 LGHNA and CDR2 YNFKEQ. The CDR3 extends over 15 amino acids. Trimming removed 4 bases from V and 3 bases from J, with 13 bases in between. This chain's CDR3 is CASSPGGGSYNEQFF. As DNA, the CDR3 is TGTGCCAGCAGCCCAGGGGGCGGGAGCTACAATGAGCAGTTCTTC.

This clone was detected a few times. The CDR3 reads CASSASGQGRAQYF. The CDR3 DNA reads as TGTGCCAGTAGTGCCTCGGGACAGGGTCGGGCCCAGTACTTC. The chain carries TRBV19 and TRBJ2-5; TRBD1 aligns across 9 bases. Germline lookup yields CDR1 LNHDA and CDR2 SQIVND (reference sequence). V was clipped by 5 bases and J by 9 bases; unmatched bases: 10. This CDR3 comprises 14 residues. Full variable domain (missing parts from reference TRBV19 and TRBJ2-5): DGGITQSPKYLFRKEGQNVTLSCEQNLNHDAMYWYRQDPGQGLRLIYYSQIVNDFQKGDIAEGYSVSREKKESFPLTVTSAQKNPTAFYLCASSASGQGRAQYFGPGTRLLVL.

The chain joins TRBV19 to TRBJ2-3; D not resolved. Germline CDR1 reads LNHDA; CDR2 reads SQIVND (reference sequence). The ends were cut back, 5 bases at V and 2 bases at J, with 17 bases in the middle. This CDR3 comprises 16 residues. This CDR3 reads CASSSRTLIVTDTQYF. The CDR3 DNA reads TGTGCCAGTAGTTCGCGAACTTTAATCGTCACAGATACGCAGTATTTT.

J is TRBJ2-7 and V is TRBV29-1, with D unclear. Germline V lookup: CDR1 SQVTM, CDR2 ANQGSEA. Trimming pared 6 bases from V and 0 bases from J, leaving 24 bases between. The CDR3 extends over 17 amino acids. The CDR3 sequence is CSVKSRGGGFSSYEQYF. The CDR3 coding sequence is TGCAGCGTAAAGTCTCGCGGCGGCGGATTCTCCTCCTACGAGCAGTACTTC.

This sequence joins TRBV18 and TRBJ2-1; 9 positions agree with TRBD2. Germline-derived CDR1 and CDR2 are KGHSH and LQKENI. V shed 0 bases and J 2 bases; nucleotides not matched to a gene: 5. The CDR3 extends over 17 amino acids. The CDR3 protein is CASSPPGRLAAYNEQFF. The CDR3 DNA reads TGTGCCAGCTCACCACCGGGGCGACTAGCGGCCTACAATGAGCAGTTCTTC. Drawing the rest from reference TRBV18 and TRBJ2-1, the complete variable domain is NAGVMQNPRHLVRRRGQEARLRCSPMKGHSHVYWYRQLPEEGLKFMVYLQKENIIDESGMPKERFSAEFPKEGPSILRIQQVVRGDSAAYFCASSPPGRLAAYNEQFFGPGTRLTVL.

This CDR3 reads CASSLVLGIQETQYF. CDR3 coding DNA: TGTGCCAGCAGCTTAGTTCTAGGCATACAAGAGACCCAGTACTTC. The chain has TRBV11-3 and TRBJ2-5, with D uncertain. The CDR3 is 15 amino acids. Germline values: CDR1 SGHNT, CDR2 YENEEA. The V end was cut by 1 base, the J end by 2 bases, with 11 bases between.

This clone was seen only once. The chain couples TRBV28 to TRBJ1-1; 7 nucleotides match TRBD1. Germline trimming cut 4 bases from V and 2 bases from J; bases unmatched to any gene: 4. Germline-derived CDR1 and CDR2 are MDHEN and SYDVKM. The CDR3 runs to 14 residues. The DNA of the CDR3 is TGTGCCAGCAGTTCTGGGACAGTCAACACTGAAGCTTTCTTT. Its protein product is CASSSGTVNTEAFF. Together with reference TRBV28 and TRBJ1-1, the CDR3 gives the full variable domain: DVKVTQSSRYLVKRTGEKVFLECVQDMDHENMFWYRQDPGLGLRLIYFSYDVKMKEKGDIPEGYSVSREKKERFSLILESASTNQTSMYLCASSSGTVNTEAFFGQGTRLTVV.

The chain employs TRBV11-2 and TRBJ2-7; 7 positions agree with TRBD1. CDR1 and CDR2 from the germline V gene are SGHAT and FQNNGV. The V and J ends lost 3 bases and 0 bases, in that order; junction bases with no gene match: 5. This CDR3 region has 15 residues. Here the CDR3 DNA reads TGTGCCAGCAGCTTTAAGACAGGGCCCTCCTACGAGCAGTACTTC. Encoded protein: CASSFKTGPSYEQYF.

This chain uses TRBV19 with TRBJ2-1; the D gene is possibly TRBD1 (5 bases). V was pared by 5 bases and J by 4 bases, with 12 bases between. This CDR3 comprises 14 residues. CDR1 and CDR2 (germline): LNHDA, SQIVND (reference sequence). Here the CDR3 DNA reads TGTGCCAGTAGTCGCAGGGTGGGGTACAATGAGCAGTTCTTC. Translating it yields CASSRRVGYNEQFF.

The sample holds one count of this clone. The chain combines TRBV11-2 with TRBJ2-3; 8 bases fit TRBD2. The CDR3 loop spans 15 amino acids. After removal of 5 bases from V and 0 bases from J, the junction contained 4 bases not matched to a gene. Per the germline V gene, CDR1 is SGHAT and CDR2 is FQNNGV. This CDR3 is CASSLRGASTDTQYF. The CDR3 DNA sequence: TGTGCCAGCAGCCTGCGGGGGGCCAGCACAGATACGCAGTATTTT.

This sequence joins TRBV9 and TRBJ2-5; D gene uncertain. The CDR3 length is 16 residues. Trimming cost V 0 bases and J 1 base, with 13 bases left between them. Looked up from germline, CDR1 is SGDLS and CDR2 is YYNGEE. This CDR3 reads CASSVGGFSTQETQYF. As DNA, the CDR3 is TGTGCCAGCAGCGTAGGTGGCTTCTCCACCCAAGAGACCCAGTACTTC.

The chain is built from TRBV11-2 and TRBJ2-2; the D gene is possibly TRBD1 (5 bases). The CDR3 contains 17 residues. Trimming shortened V by 1 base and J by 2 bases, and 14 bases separated the two germline ends. The germline V gene has CDR1 SGHAT and CDR2 FQNNGV. The CDR3 protein is CASSLGFDSPNTGELFF. As DNA, the CDR3 is TGTGCCAGCAGCTTAGGTTTCGACAGCCCCAACACCGGGGAGCTGTTTTTT.

A single count supports this clone. The gene calls are TRBV4-3 and TRBJ2-3, with D perhaps TRBD1 (5 bases). Germline assignment: CDR1 LGHNA and CDR2 YSLEER. Deletions cut 0 bases from V and 2 bases from J, with 18 bases between. The CDR3 runs to 18 residues. In nucleotides, the CDR3 is TGCGCCAGCAGCCAAGAAGTCACAGGCGGCTTATTCACAGATACGCAGTATTTT. It specifies CASSQEVTGGLFTDTQYF.

V is TRBV6-5 and J is TRBJ2-7; D perhaps matches TRBD1 (5 bases). Looked up from germline, CDR1 is MNHEY and CDR2 is SVGAGI. Trimming shortened V by 4 bases and J by 2 bases, and 12 bases separated the two germline ends. The CDR3 extends over 14 amino acids. The CDR3 DNA follows: TGTGCCAGCAGTTCGCACAGGATCCCCTACGAGCAGTACTTC. It specifies CASSSHRIPYEQYF.

This clone occurred a few times. This rearrangement joins TRBV5-4 to TRBJ2-7, with 11 nucleotides matching TRBD2. Germline CDR1 and CDR2: SGHNT and YYREEE (reference sequence). There are 14 residues in the CDR3. V trimming: 4 bases; J trimming: 4 bases; junction bases outside the gene matches: 4. In DNA, the CDR3 is TGTGCCAGCAGCAAGACTAGCGGGGTATACGAGCAGTACTTC. Its translation: CASSKTSGVYEQYF.

This clone was seen a few times. V is TRBV6-6 and J is TRBJ2-4; perhaps TRBD1 as D (6 bases). This CDR3 has 13 amino acids. Trimming removed 4 bases from V and 9 bases from J, with 13 bases in between. The germline V gene encodes CDR1 MNHNY and CDR2 SVGAGI (reference sequence). The CDR3 is CASSWDIPIIQYF. CDR3 coding DNA: TGTGCCAGCAGTTGGGACATACCTATCATTCAGTACTTC.

This sequence joins TRBV18 and TRBJ2-7, with D maybe TRBD2 (6 bases). In germline, CDR1 is KGHSH, CDR2 LQKENI. Trimming removed 3 bases at V and 4 bases at J, with 16 bases between. This CDR3 is built from 15 residues. The CDR3 is CASSPVSGTPYEQYF. CDR3 coding DNA: TGTGCCAGCTCACCGGTGTCCGGGACTCCTTACGAGCAGTACTTC.

This clone showed up just a few times. The chain is built from TRBV6-1 and TRBJ1-1; D remains unclear. The CDR3 is 13 amino acids. Trimming took off 7 bases at V and 7 bases at J, with 16 bases between the two ends. Germline V gives CDR1 MNHNS, CDR2 SASEGT. CDR3 coding DNA: TGTGCCAGCACCAAAACTCTGGGCTTTGAAGCTTTCTTT. Its translation is CASTKTLGFEAFF.

CDR3 loop: CASSSGPYYEQYF. In DNA form, the CDR3 reads TGTGCCAGTAGCAGCGGACCTTATTACGAGCAGTACTTC. This chain uses TRBV19 with TRBJ2-7; D is possibly TRBD2 (5 bases). Germline CDR1 is LNHDA and CDR2 is SQIVND (reference sequence). The CDR3 has 13 amino acids. The V gene lost 6 bases and the J gene lost 4 bases, with 13 bases spanning the gap.

The chain has TRBV29-1 and TRBJ2-5; D may be TRBD1 (5 bases). Matching the DNA end better, TRBJ2-7 makes the J call doubtful. The V gene's germline CDR1 is SQVTM and CDR2 ANQGSEA. The CDR3 loop spans 12 amino acids. The CDR3 spells CSVAGQAYEQYF. The CDR3 DNA reads as TGCAGCGTCGCTGGACAAGCGTACGAGCAGTACTTC.

V is TRBV18 and J is TRBJ1-1; 7 nucleotides align to TRBD1. The J segment lost 0 bases and the V segment lost 8 bases, leaving 12 bases of the junction unmatched. Germline loops: CDR1 KGHSH, CDR2 LQKENI. The CDR3 has 16 amino acids. The CDR3 here is CASQPPDRNMNTEAFF. DNA of the CDR3: TGTGCCAGCCAACCCCCGGACAGGAACATGAACACTGAAGCTTTCTTT.

CDR3 sequence: CASSPIGGGNQPQHF. CDR3 bases: TGTGCCAGCAGCCCCATCGGGGGAGGCAATCAGCCCCAGCATTTT. The rearrangement links TRBV4-2 to TRBJ1-5, with a possible D match to TRBD1 (5 bases). The CDR3 has 15 amino acids. V lost 4 bases to trimming and J lost 2 bases, with 12 bases between them. Germline CDR1 reads LGHNA; CDR2 reads YNFKEQ.

This clone has more than one count but fewer than ten. The CDR3 loop is CASSQDTGAGNTIYF. DNA of the CDR3: TGCGCCAGCAGCCAAGACACAGGGGCTGGAAACACCATATATTTT. V usage is TRBV4-3 and J usage is TRBJ1-3, with 7 bases fitting TRBD1. In germline, CDR1 is LGHNA, CDR2 YSLEER. With 0 bases clipped from V and 2 bases from J, the junction kept 1 base outside the gene matches. The CDR3 length is 15 residues.

The chain links TRBV7-2 to TRBJ2-3, with 7 bases matching TRBD1. This CDR3 comprises 14 residues. Germline CDR1 SGHTA, CDR2 FQGNSA. V shed 1 base, J shed 7 bases, and the junction held 5 bases outside the gene matches. The CDR3 sequence is CASSLGPGQNTQYF. CDR3 in DNA: TGTGCCAGCAGCTTAGGTCCGGGACAGAATACGCAGTATTTT.